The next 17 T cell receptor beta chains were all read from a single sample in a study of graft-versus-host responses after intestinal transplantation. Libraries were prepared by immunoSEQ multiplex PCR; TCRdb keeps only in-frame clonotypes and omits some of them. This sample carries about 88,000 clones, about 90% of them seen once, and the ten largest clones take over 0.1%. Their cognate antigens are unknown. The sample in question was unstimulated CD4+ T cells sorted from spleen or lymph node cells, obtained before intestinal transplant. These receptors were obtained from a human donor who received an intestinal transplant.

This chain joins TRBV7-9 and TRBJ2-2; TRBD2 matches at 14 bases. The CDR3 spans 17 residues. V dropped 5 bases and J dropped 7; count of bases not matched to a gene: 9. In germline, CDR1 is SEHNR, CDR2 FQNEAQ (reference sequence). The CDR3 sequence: CASSLETSGGGGGELFF. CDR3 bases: TGTGCCAGCAGCCTGGAGACTAGCGGGGGGGGAGGCGGGGAGCTGTTTTTT.

CDR3 loop: CASSYHGQGSYEQYF. The CDR3 region has the DNA TGTGCCAGCAGTTACCACGGACAGGGGTCCTACGAGCAGTACTTC. This chain joins TRBV6-5 and TRBJ2-7; the match to TRBD1 covers 9 bases. This CDR3 has 15 amino acids. The J segment lost 1 base and the V segment lost 2 bases, leaving 3 bases of the junction unmatched. CDR1 is MNHEY, CDR2 SVGAGI, per germline.

This chain's CDR3 is CASSPGTGPHEQYF. The CDR3 nucleotides read TGTGCCAGTAGCCCGGGGACAGGCCCCCACGAGCAGTACTTC. The chain links TRBV19 to TRBJ2-7; 8 bases map to TRBD1. The V and J ends lost 6 bases and 5 bases, in that order; junction bases with no gene match: 9. The CDR3 is 14 amino acids. Germline CDR1 and CDR2: LNHDA and SQIVND (reference sequence).

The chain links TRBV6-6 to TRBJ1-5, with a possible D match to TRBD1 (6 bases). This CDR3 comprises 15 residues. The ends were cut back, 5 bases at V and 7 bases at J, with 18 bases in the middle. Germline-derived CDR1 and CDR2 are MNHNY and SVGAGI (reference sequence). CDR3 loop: CASSTAGPQGQPQHF. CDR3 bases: TGTGCCAGCAGTACAGCCGGGCCCCAGGGGCAGCCCCAGCATTTT.

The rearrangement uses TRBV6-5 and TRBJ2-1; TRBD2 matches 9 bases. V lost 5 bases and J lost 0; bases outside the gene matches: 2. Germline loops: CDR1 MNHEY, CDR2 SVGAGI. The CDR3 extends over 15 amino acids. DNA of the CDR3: TGTGCCAGCAGTCTAGCGGGGAGCTCCTACAATGAGCAGTTCTTC. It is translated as CASSLAGSSYNEQFF.

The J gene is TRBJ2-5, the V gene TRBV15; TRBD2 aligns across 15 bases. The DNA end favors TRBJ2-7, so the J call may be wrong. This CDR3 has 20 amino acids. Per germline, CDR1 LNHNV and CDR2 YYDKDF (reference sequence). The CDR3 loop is CATSRDYPGLAGGRGYEQYF. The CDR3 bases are TGTGCCACCAGCAGAGACTACCCGGGACTAGCGGGGGGCCGGGGATACGAGCAGTACTTC.

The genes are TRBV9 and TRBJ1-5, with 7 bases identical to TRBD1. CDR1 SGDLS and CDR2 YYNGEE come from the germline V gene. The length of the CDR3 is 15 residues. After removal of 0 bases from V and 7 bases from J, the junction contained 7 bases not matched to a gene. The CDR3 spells CASSVEGAEGQPQHF. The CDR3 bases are TGTGCCAGCAGCGTAGAGGGGGCGGAAGGCCAGCCCCAGCATTTT.

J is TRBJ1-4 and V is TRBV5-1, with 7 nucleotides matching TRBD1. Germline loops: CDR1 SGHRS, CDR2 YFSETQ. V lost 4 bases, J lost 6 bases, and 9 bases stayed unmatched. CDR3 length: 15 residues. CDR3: CASSPADRVDEKLFF. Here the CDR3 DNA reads TGCGCCAGCAGCCCCGCAGACAGGGTGGATGAAAAACTGTTTTTT.

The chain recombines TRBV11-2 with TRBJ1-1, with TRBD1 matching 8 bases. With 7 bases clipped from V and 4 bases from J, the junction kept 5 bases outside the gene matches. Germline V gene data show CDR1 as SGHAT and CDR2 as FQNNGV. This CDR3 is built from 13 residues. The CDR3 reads CASTGQGGTEAFF. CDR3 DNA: TGTGCCAGCACCGGACAGGGCGGCACTGAAGCTTTCTTT. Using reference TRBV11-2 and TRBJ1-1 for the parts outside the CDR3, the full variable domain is EAGVAQSPRYKIIEKRQSVAFWCNPISGHATLYWYQQILGQGPKLLIQFQNNGVVDDSQLPKDRFSAERLKGVDSTLKIQPAKLEDSAVYLCASTGQGGTEAFFGQGTRLTVV.

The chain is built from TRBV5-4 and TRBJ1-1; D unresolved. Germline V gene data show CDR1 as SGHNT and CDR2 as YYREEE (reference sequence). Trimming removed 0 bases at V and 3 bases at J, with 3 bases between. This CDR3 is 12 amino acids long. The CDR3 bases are TGTGCCAGCAGCTTGGGGCACACTGAAGCTTTCTTT. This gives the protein CASSLGHTEAFF. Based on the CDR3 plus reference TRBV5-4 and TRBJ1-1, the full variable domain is ETGVTQSPTHLIKTRGQQVTLRCSSQSGHNTVSWYQQALGQGPQFIFQYYREEENGRGNFPPRFSGLQFPNYSSELNVNALELDDSALYLCASSLGHTEAFFGQGTRLTVV.

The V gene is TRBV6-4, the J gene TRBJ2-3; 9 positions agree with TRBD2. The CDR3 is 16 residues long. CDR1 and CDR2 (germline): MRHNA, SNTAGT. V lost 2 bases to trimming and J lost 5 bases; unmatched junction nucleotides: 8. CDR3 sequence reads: CASSDQPGLAGDTQYF. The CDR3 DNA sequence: TGTGCCAGCAGTGACCAACCGGGACTAGCCGGAGATACGCAGTATTTT.

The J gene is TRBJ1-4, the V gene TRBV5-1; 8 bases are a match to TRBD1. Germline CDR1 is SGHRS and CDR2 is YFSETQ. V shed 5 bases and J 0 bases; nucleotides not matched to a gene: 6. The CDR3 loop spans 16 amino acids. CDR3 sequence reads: CASRGTGSATNEKLFF. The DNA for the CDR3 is TGCGCCAGCAGGGGGACAGGATCCGCAACTAATGAAAAACTGTTTTTT. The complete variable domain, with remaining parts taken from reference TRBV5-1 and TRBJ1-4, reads KAGVTQTPRYLIKTRGQQVTLSCSPISGHRSVSWYQQTPGQGLQFLFEYFSETQRNKGNFPGRFSGRQFSNSRSEMNVSTLELGDSALYLCASRGTGSATNEKLFFGSGTQLSVL.

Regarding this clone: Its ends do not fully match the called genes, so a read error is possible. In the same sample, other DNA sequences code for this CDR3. CDR3 in amino acids: CASSPRGWTEGTEAFF. Written as DNA, the CDR3 is TGCGCTAGCAGCCCCCGGGGGTGGACTGAGGGTACTGAAGCTTTCTTT. The chain carries TRBV4-1 and TRBJ1-1, with a tentative D call TRBD1 (5 bases). CDR3 length equals 16 residues. Germline CDR1 reads MGHRA; CDR2 reads YSYEKL.

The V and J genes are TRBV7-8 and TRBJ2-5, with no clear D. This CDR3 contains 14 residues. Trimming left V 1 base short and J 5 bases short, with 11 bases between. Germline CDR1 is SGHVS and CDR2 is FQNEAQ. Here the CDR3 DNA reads TGTGCCAGCAGCTTAGTTGCGTCCGGGGAGACCCAGTACTTC. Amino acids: CASSLVASGETQYF.

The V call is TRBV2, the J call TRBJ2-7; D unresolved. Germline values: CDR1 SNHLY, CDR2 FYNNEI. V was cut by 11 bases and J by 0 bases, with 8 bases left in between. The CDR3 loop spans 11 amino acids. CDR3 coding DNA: TGTGCCTCGGGTGTCTCCTACGAGCAGTACTTC. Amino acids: CASGVSYEQYF.

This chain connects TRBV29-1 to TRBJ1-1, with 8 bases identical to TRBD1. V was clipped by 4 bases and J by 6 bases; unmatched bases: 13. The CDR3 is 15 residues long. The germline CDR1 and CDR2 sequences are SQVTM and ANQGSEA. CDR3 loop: CSVGMTGTGASEAFF. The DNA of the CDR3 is TGCAGCGTTGGTATGACCGGGACAGGAGCATCTGAAGCTTTCTTT.

Here the CDR3 DNA reads TGCAGCGTGGGAAGCGGGACACTCAATGAGCAGTTCTTC. Translated, it gives CSVGSGTLNEQFF. The V gene is TRBV29-1, the J gene TRBJ2-1; D perhaps matches TRBD2 (7 bases). This CDR3 comprises 13 residues. From germline, CDR1 is SQVTM and CDR2 ANQGSEA. V dropped 6 bases and J dropped 6 bases, with 15 bases sitting between them.